This is a list of T cell receptor beta chains from one sample in a study of T cell responses to AZD1222 COVID-19 vaccine. This table comes from immunoSEQ multiplex PCR, and its TCRdb copy is limited to in-frame clones, with some not included. The table lists more than 100,000 clones, around nine tenths of them singletons. Sequenced material: peripheral blood, taken on day 0 of AZD1222 vaccination. Receptors originate from an adult in good health. The CDR3 runs from the conserved cysteine through the conserved F or W. D genes are given only for firm matches. The size field is filled for only some rows; it gives once, few, many or a size class.

size,V,D,J,CDR3,DNA
.,TRBV19,.,TRBJ2-1,CASSIVQSEQFF,TGTGCCAGTAGTATAGTACAATCTGAGCAGTTCTTC
.,TRBV25-1,.,TRBJ1-6,CASSATGYNSPLHF,TGTGCCAGCAGTGCCACGGGTTATAATTCACCCCTCCACTTT
.,TRBV19,.,TRBJ1-5,CASSIAGTLGNQPQHF,TGTGCCAGTAGTATAGCAGGGACCCTTGGCAATCAGCCCCAGCATTTT
.,TRBV10-3,.,TRBJ2-7,CAISGTASSYEQYF,TGTGCCATCAGTGGGACAGCGAGCTCCTACGAGCAGTACTTC
.,TRBV2,.,TRBJ1-6,CASSEGAGINSPLHF,TGTGCCAGCAGTGAAGGGGCGGGGATTAATTCACCCCTCCACTTT
once,TRBV18,TRBD2,TRBJ2-2,CASSPPAGTGELFF,TGTGCCAGCTCACCCCCAGCGGGGACCGGGGAGCTGTTTTTT
.,TRBV3-1/TRBV3-2,.,TRBJ1-2,CASSQGAGPNYGYTF,TGTGCCAGCAGCCAAGGGGCAGGGCCAAACTATGGCTACACCTTC
.,TRBV11-2,.,TRBJ2-1,CASSLVTGNRIGSYNEQFF,TGTGCCAGCAGCTTAGTTACGGGAAATAGGATCGGCTCCTACAATGAGCAGTTCTTC
once,TRBV9,.,TRBJ1-1,CASSVTGNMNTEAFF,TGTGCCAGCAGCGTCACAGGGAACATGAACACTGAAGCTTTCTTT
once,TRBV19,.,TRBJ2-1,CASNTYNEQFF,TGTGCCAGTAACACCTACAATGAGCAGTTCTTC
.,TRBV19,.,TRBJ2-5,CASSGGRETQYF,TGTGCCAGTAGTGGGGGTAGGGAGACCCAGTACTTC
.,TRBV7-6,TRBD2,TRBJ2-7,CASSPNFWASGRYSSYEQYF,TGTGCCAGCAGCCCCAATTTCTGGGCTAGCGGGAGGTATAGCTCCTACGAGCAGTACTTC
.,TRBV25-1,.,TRBJ1-3,CASTDPRASSGNTIYF,TGTGCCAGCACGGACCCCCGGGCTAGCTCTGGAAACACCATATATTTT
.,TRBV28,.,TRBJ1-5,CASSFGSPNQPQHF,TGTGCCAGCAGTTTCGGCAGCCCCAATCAGCCCCAGCATTTT
.,TRBV5-1,.,TRBJ2-4,CASSLGGLAKNIQYF,TGCGCCAGCAGCTTGGGGGGATTAGCCAAAAACATTCAGTACTTC
.,TRBV28,.,TRBJ2-2,CASRPRGGTGELFF,TGTGCCAGCCGCCCCAGGGGGGGCACCGGGGAGCTGTTTTTT
.,TRBV7-9,.,TRBJ2-6,CASSLAQSANVLTF,TGTGCCAGCAGCTTAGCGCAGTCGGCCAACGTCCTGACTTTC
.,TRBV2,.,TRBJ1-6,CASIDAMGGNSPLHF,TGTGCCAGCATCGACGCCATGGGTGGGAATTCACCCCTCCACTTT
few,TRBV14,.,TRBJ1-3,CASSQGSDTIYF,TGTGCCAGCAGCCAAGGGTCGGACACCATATATTTT
.,TRBV6-5,TRBD2,TRBJ2-7,CASSYGGLAGREQYF,TGTGCCAGCAGTTACGGGGGACTAGCGGGAAGGGAGCAGTACTTC
.,TRBV18,.,TRBJ2-5,CASSPPLSGRPQETQYF,TGTGCCAGCTCACCACCCCTGTCAGGAAGACCCCAAGAGACCCAGTACTTC
.,TRBV5-1,.,TRBJ2-1,CASSLISAVSYNEQFF,TGCGCCAGCAGCTTAATTTCGGCAGTAAGCTACAATGAGCAGTTCTTC
.,TRBV20-1,.,TRBJ2-7,CSASPLGIGEQYF,TGCAGTGCTAGTCCGTTGGGGATTGGGGAGCAGTACTTC
.,TRBV4-2,.,TRBJ2-7,CASSQDGGSHDEQYF,TGTGCCAGCAGCCAAGACGGTGGTTCTCACGACGAGCAGTACTTC
once,TRBV7-3,.,TRBJ1-1,CASRRTGNTEAFF,TGTGCCAGCAGACGAACCGGGAACACTGAAGCTTTCTTT
.,TRBV5-1,TRBD2,TRBJ2-1,CASSLSGLAGFNEQFF,TGCGCCAGCAGCTTGTCGGGACTAGCGGGGTTCAATGAGCAGTTCTTC
.,TRBV10-3,TRBD2,TRBJ2-5,CAISESGGEKTQYF,TGTGCCATCAGTGAGTCTGGGGGGGAAAAGACCCAGTACTTC
.,TRBV19,TRBD2,TRBJ2-5,CASSGGRKETQYF,TGTGCCAGTAGTGGCGGGAGGAAGGAGACCCAGTACTTC
.,TRBV11-2,TRBD1,TRBJ1-2,CASSPGGRGRIGYGYTF,TGTGCCAGCAGCCCCGGAGGCAGGGGGCGGATTGGCTATGGCTACACCTTC
.,TRBV19,TRBD2,TRBJ2-7,CASSRREAYEQYF,TGTGCCAGTAGTCGGCGGGAGGCCTACGAGCAGTACTTC
.,TRBV19,.,TRBJ1-2,CASSIDASPYGYTF,TGTGCCAGTAGTATAGACGCCAGCCCCTATGGCTACACCTTC
.,TRBV7-6,TRBD2,TRBJ2-1,CASSFTSGTYNEQFF,TGTGCCAGCAGCTTTACTAGCGGGACCTACAATGAGCAGTTCTTC
.,TRBV14,.,TRBJ1-1,CASSQVRSNTEAFF,TGTGCCAGCAGCCAAGTCAGATCGAACACTGAAGCTTTCTTT
.,TRBV28,TRBD1,TRBJ1-5,CASRTGWNQPQHF,TGTGCCAGCAGGACAGGGTGGAATCAGCCCCAGCATTTT
.,TRBV6-9,.,TRBJ1-4,CALGREKLFF,TGTGCCCTTGGGCGGGAAAAACTGTTTTTT
.,TRBV7-8,.,TRBJ1-1,CASSSERAPPGTEAFF,TGTGCCAGCAGCTCAGAGAGGGCCCCGCCGGGCACTGAAGCTTTCTTT
.,TRBV19,.,TRBJ1-5,CASSIGPSSGQPQHF,TGTGCCAGTAGTATCGGGCCTTCCTCAGGTCAGCCCCAGCATTTT
.,TRBV29-1,TRBD1,TRBJ1-4,CSVGQGHSTNEKLFF,TGCAGCGTCGGACAGGGACACTCAACTAATGAAAAACTGTTTTTT
once,TRBV7-8,.,TRBJ2-7,CASCPFRDSQGGTYEQYF,TGTGCCAGCTGCCCCTTCCGGGACAGCCAGGGCGGGACTTACGAGCAGTACTTC
.,TRBV2,.,TRBJ2-3,CASREMMTQYF,TGTGCCAGCAGGGAGATGATGACGCAGTATTTT
.,TRBV24-1,.,TRBJ2-2,CATSDPFTGELFF,TGTGCCACCAGTGACCCCTTCACCGGGGAGCTGTTTTTT
.,TRBV21-1,.,TRBJ2-7,CASSKETLGEQLAGGRYEQYF,TGTGCCAGCAGCAAAGAGACTTTAGGGGAGCAACTAGCGGGAGGGCGATACGAGCAGTACTTC
.,TRBV28,.,TRBJ1-5,CASSLSAGASNQPQHF,TGTGCCAGCAGTTTATCGGCGGGGGCGAGCAATCAGCCCCAGCATTTT
.,TRBV29-1,.,TRBJ1-1,CSVGATLLNTEAFF,TGCAGCGTGGGGGCTACCTTGTTGAACACTGAAGCTTTCTTT
.,TRBV19,.,TRBJ1-4,CASSGRQPTNEKLFF,TGTGCCAGTAGCGGCCGACAACCAACTAATGAAAAACTGTTTTTT
.,TRBV28,TRBD2,TRBJ2-5,CASSLDPGGTQYF,TGTGCCAGCAGTTTGGACCCGGGGGGGACCCAGTACTTC
.,TRBV7-2,.,TRBJ2-7,CASSPHTALHEQYF,TGTGCCAGCAGCCCCCATACCGCCCTCCACGAGCAGTACTTC
.,TRBV5-1,.,TRBJ1-2,CASSPIGQSRDYGYTF,TGCGCCAGCAGCCCGATAGGACAGTCGAGGGACTATGGCTACACCTTC
.,TRBV6-6,.,TRBJ2-5,CASSSARATWETQYF,TGTGCCAGCAGTTCCGCCCGGGCGACGTGGGAGACCCAGTACTTC
.,TRBV10-1,TRBD2,TRBJ2-7,CASSTGTSSYEQYF,TGCGCCAGCAGTACCGGGACTAGTAGTTACGAGCAGTACTTC
.,TRBV2,.,TRBJ1-2,CASISTGAHYGYTF,TGTGCCAGCATTTCTACGGGGGCCCACTATGGCTACACCTTC
.,TRBV6-5,.,TRBJ2-3,CASSLSVSTDTQYF,TGTGCCAGCAGTTTATCCGTTAGCACAGATACGCAGTATTTT
.,TRBV27,.,TRBJ1-4,CASRPAQINEKLFF,TGTGCCAGCAGGCCTGCCCAGATAAATGAAAAACTGTTTTTT
.,TRBV14,TRBD1,TRBJ1-2,CASSQGAGGNYGYTF,TGTGCCAGCAGCCAAGGGGCAGGGGGTAACTATGGCTACACCTTC
.,TRBV5-1,.,TRBJ2-7,CASSPEGAYEQYF,TGCGCCAGCTCCCCTGAGGGTGCCTACGAGCAGTACTTC
.,TRBV6-5,.,TRBJ1-1,CASSYSALANTEAFF,TGTGCCAGCAGTTACTCGGCGTTGGCAAACACTGAAGCTTTCTTT